This note documents a single T cell receptor (beta chain) sequence. This clonotype was seen a few times. Its antigen remains undetermined. No base qualities exist here, and no much larger clone lies one base off it. For sequencing, an Illumina HiSeq 1500 was employed. TCRdb cleaned the public reads at Q25 with fastp, built clones with MiXCR and kept in-frame beta chains. Entries are consolidated by CDR3 protein sequence, retaining the most common genes and DNA. This sample is represented by under 200,000 distinct CDR3 sequences; more than 15% of them were singletons. The biggest ten clones account for around 20% of the sample. This sample is drawn from a study of T cell repertoires in cytomegalovirus infection (dated by TCRdb to the late 2010s). A note on the overall study: Donor HLA type was relevant to the analysis, because carriage of CMV infection together with the matching HLA type was indicated by public TCR beta signatures. Results the study describes overall, beyond this receptor: In both this cohort and an independent cohort of 352 donors, the cumulative frequency of public TCR beta family members distinguished carriers of CMV infection plus the relevant HLA type. The ex vivo response was dominated by HLA-C-restricted CMV-specific TCR beta clonotypes, and the single most frequent clonotype in two of eight donors was supplied by these HLA-C-restricted clonotypes.

Via the germline V gene, CDR1 is KGHDR and CDR2 SFDVKD. The trim is 3 bases for V and 0 bases for J, with a gap of 8 bases between the germline ends. The CDR3 numbers 15 residues from cysteine through phenylalanine. The read is trimmed to its CDR3 DNA, 45 bases read in frame from base 1. The sequence joins TRBV24-1 to TRBJ2-1, with a tentative D gene TRBD1 over 6 matching bases. The source is a human donor in good health (CMV status not recorded). Some clones in this sample may be carry-over from other donors' samples. Sequenced material: CD8+ T cells from PBMCs. CDR3 loop: CATSDPGDSYNEQFF. The DNA is TGTGCCACCAGTGATCCAGGGGACTCCTACAATGAGCAGTTCTTC.